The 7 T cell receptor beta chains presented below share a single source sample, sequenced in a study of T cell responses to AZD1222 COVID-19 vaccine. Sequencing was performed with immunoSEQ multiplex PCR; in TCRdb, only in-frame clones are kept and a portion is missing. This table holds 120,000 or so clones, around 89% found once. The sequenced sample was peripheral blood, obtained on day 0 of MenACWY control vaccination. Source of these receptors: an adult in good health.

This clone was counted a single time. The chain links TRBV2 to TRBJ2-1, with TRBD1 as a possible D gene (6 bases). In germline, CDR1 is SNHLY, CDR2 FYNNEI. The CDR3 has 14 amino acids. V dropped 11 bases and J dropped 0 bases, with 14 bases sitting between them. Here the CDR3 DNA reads TGTGCCTTATCATTGGACAGCTCCTACAATGAGCAGTTCTTC. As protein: CALSLDSSYNEQFF.

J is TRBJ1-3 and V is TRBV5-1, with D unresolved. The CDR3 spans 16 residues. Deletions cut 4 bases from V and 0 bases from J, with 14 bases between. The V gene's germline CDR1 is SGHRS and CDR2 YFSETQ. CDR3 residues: CASSPTQDGSGNTIYF. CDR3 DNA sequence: TGCGCCAGCAGCCCAACCCAGGACGGCTCTGGAAACACCATATATTTT.

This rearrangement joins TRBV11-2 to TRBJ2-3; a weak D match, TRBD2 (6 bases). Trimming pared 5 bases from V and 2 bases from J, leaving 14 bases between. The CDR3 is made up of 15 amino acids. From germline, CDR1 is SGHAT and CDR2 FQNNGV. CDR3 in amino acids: CASSHRGNPTDTQYF. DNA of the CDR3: TGTGCCAGCAGCCACCGGGGGAATCCCACAGATACGCAGTATTTT.

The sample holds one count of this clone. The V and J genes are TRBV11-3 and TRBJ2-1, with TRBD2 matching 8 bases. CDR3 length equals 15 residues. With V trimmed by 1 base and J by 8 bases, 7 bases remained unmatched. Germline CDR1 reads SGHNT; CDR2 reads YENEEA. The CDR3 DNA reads TGTGCCAGCAGCTTAGTAGCGGGATCATGGGATGAGCAGTTCTTC. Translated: CASSLVAGSWDEQFF.

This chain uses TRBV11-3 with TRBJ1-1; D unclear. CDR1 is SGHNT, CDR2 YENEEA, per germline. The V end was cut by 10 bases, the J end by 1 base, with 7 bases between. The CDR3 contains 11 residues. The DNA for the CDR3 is TGTGCCACCGCAGGGAACACTGAAGCTTTCTTT. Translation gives CATAGNTEAFF.

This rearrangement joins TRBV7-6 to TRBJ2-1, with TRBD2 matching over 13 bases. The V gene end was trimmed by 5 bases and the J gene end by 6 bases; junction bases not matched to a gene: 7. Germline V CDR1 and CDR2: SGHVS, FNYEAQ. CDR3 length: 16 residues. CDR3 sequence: CASSPGTSGTFNEQFF. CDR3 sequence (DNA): TGTGCCAGCAGCCCTGGGACTAGCGGGACCTTCAATGAGCAGTTCTTC.

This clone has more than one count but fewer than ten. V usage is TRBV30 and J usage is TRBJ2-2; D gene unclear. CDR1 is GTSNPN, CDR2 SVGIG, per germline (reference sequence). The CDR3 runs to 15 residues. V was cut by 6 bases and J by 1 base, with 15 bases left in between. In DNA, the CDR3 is TGTGCCTGCGAGACGGGCCCAGTGAACACCGGGGAGCTGTTTTTT. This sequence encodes CACETGPVNTGELFF.